This passage covers 8 T cell receptor beta chains from one sample sequenced in a study of T-cell reconstitution after alpha-beta-depleted transplantation in children. The TCRbeta library incorporated unique molecular identifiers. A single record per CDR3 protein comes from TCRdb applying MiXCR to the PCR reads. In the table there are roughly 160,000 distinct CDR3 sequences, 11% of which are singletons. Sample: PBMCs, taken before TCRalphabeta/CD19-depleted stem cell transplant. These receptors were taken from a boy aged 2 to 9 with acute myeloid leukemia, due to receive a stem cell transplant.

This clonotype was seen ten or more times. The V call is TRBV11-2, the J call TRBJ2-7, with TRBD1 identical over 9 bases. The ends lost 5 bases at V and 1 base at J; junction bases unmatched: 9. Germline loops: CDR1 SGHAT, CDR2 FQNNGV. This CDR3 comprises 16 residues. For the CDR3, the DNA is TGTGCCAGCAGCCCCTCCGGGACAGGGTATTCCTACGAGCAGTACGTC. As protein: CASSPSGTGYSYEQYV.

This clonotype was seen ten or more times. The final CDR3 position lacks the conserved phenylalanine or tryptophan, pointing to a likely read error. CDR3 in DNA: TGTGCCAGCAGTGCGGGTGGAAACACCATATATATT. This encodes CASSAGGNTIYI. The rearrangement links TRBV2 to TRBJ1-3; no definite D call. CDR1 is SNHLY and CDR2 is FYNNEI in the germline V gene. The ends were cut back, 4 bases at V and 3 bases at J, with 4 bases in the middle. The CDR3 extends over 12 amino acids.

This clonotype was recorded many times. The genes are TRBV20-1 and TRBJ2-1; D may be TRBD1 (6 bases). The CDR3 contains 18 residues. V gave up 6 bases and J gave up 6 bases, with 30 bases separating them. The V gene's germline CDR1 is DFQATT and CDR2 SNEGSKA (reference sequence). For the CDR3, the DNA is TGCAGTGCCCAGAATCCGACAGGAAACGGAGTATTCCCCAATGAGCAGTTCTTC. Translating it yields CSAQNPTGNGVFPNEQFF.

This clonotype has more than one count but fewer than ten. The genes are TRBV7-3 and TRBJ2-3; D possibly corresponds to TRBD2 (5 bases). CDR1 and CDR2 (germline): SGHTA, FQGTGA. This CDR3 contains 13 residues. The V and J ends lost 5 bases and 2 bases respectively, with 8 bases between them. The CDR3, as DNA: TGTGCCAGCAGCCCGGGATACACAGATACGCAGTATTTT. Residues: CASSPGYTDTQYF.

This clonotype was counted many times. The rearrangement links TRBV28 to TRBJ2-7; D possibly uses TRBD1 or TRBD2 (6 bases each). Trimming removed 5 bases from V and 4 bases from J, with 21 bases in between. The CDR3 extends over 16 amino acids. Germline lookup yields CDR1 MDHEN and CDR2 SYDVKM. The CDR3 DNA is TGTGCCAGCAGTCCCCTCGGGGGCGGAGGACAGTACGAGCAGTACTTC. Its translation is CASSPLGGGGQYEQYF.

This clonotype was seen repeatedly, ten times or more. The chain links TRBV29-1 to TRBJ2-2; D may be TRBD1 or TRBD2 (5 bases each). Trimming left V 4 bases short and J 1 base short, with 7 bases between. Germline lookup yields CDR1 SQVTM and CDR2 ANQGSEA. This CDR3 comprises 13 residues. For the CDR3, the DNA is TGCAGCGTTGGAGGGGTGAACACCGGGGAGCTGTTTTTT. The encoded protein is CSVGGVNTGELFF.

This clonotype was seen at least ten times. The gene calls are TRBV12-5 and TRBJ2-3; D is unresolved. The CDR3 covers 13 residues. Germline V CDR1 and CDR2: LGHNT, FRNRAP. With 0 bases removed from V and 3 bases from J, the gap between germline ends came to 4 bases. This CDR3 is CASGLVPTDTQYF. For the CDR3, the DNA is TGTGCTAGTGGTTTGGTACCGACAGATACGCAGTATTTT.

In its sample, this clonotype was seen many times. The CDR3 region has the DNA TGTGCCAGCAGTGAAGCGCTGGGGGGAGTAGATGAAGCTTTCTTT. It yields the protein CASSEALGGVDEAFF. The chain has TRBV2 and TRBJ1-1; TRBD1 is a possible D gene (5 bases). From germline, CDR1 is SNHLY and CDR2 FYNNEI. V lost 0 bases to trimming and J lost 7 bases, with 15 bases between them. The CDR3 is 15 residues long.